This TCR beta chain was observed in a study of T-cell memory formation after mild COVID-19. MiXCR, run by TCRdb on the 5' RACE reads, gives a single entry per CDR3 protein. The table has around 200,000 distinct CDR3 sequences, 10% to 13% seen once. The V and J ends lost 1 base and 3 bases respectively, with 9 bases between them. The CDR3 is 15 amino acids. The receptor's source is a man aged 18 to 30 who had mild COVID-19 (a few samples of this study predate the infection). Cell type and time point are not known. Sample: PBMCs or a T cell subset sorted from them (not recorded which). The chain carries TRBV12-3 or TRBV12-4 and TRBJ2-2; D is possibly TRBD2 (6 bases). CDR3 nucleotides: TGTGCCAGCAGTTTAGGCGGGACTTACACCGGGGAGCTGTTTTTT. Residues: CASSLGGTYTGELFF.